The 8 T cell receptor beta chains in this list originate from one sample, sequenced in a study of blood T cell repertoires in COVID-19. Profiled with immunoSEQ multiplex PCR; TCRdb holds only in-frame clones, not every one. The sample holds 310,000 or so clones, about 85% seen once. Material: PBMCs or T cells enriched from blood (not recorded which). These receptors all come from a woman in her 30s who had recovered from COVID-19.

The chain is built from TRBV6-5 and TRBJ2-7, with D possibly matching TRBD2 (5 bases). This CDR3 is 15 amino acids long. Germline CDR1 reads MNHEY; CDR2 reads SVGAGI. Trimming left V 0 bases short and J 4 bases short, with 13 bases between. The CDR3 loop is CASSYSRGREYEQYF. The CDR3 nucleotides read TGTGCCAGCAGTTACTCTCGGGGAAGGGAATACGAGCAGTACTTC.

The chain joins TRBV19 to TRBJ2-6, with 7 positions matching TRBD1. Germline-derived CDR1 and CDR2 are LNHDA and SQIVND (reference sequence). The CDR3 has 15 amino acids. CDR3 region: CATRKGASGANVLTF. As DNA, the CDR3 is TGTGCAACAAGGAAGGGGGCTTCCGGGGCCAACGTCCTGACTTTC.

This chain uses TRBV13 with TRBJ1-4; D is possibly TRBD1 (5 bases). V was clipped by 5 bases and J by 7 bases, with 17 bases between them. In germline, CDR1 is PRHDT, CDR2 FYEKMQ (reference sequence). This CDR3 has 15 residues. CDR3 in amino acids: CASSLRTPSGEKLFF. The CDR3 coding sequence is TGTGCCAGCAGCCTCAGGACACCTTCGGGTGAAAAACTGTTTTTT.

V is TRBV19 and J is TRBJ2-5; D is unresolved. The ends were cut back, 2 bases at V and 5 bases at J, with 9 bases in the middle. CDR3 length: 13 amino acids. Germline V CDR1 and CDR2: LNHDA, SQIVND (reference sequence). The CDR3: CASSISGRETQYF. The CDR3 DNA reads TGTGCCAGTAGTATAAGTGGTCGGGAGACCCAGTACTTC.

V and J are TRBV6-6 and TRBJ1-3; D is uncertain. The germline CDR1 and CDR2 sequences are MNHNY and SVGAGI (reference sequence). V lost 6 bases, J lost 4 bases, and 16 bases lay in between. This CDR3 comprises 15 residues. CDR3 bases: TGTGCCAGCAGCGCTACGACTGCCGGAGGAAACACCATATATTTT. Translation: CASSATTAGGNTIYF.

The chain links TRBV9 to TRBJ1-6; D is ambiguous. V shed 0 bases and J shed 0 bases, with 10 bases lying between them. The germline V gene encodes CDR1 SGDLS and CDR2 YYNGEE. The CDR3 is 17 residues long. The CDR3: CASSVGPGSSYNSPLHF. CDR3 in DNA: TGTGCCAGCAGCGTAGGACCGGGTAGCTCCTATAATTCACCCCTCCACTTT. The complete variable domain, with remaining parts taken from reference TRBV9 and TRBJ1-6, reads DSGVTQTPKHLITATGQRVTLRCSPRSGDLSVYWYQQSLDQGLQFLIQYYNGEERAKGNILERFSAQQFPDLHSELNLSSLELGDSALYFCASSVGPGSSYNSPLHFGNGTRLTVT.

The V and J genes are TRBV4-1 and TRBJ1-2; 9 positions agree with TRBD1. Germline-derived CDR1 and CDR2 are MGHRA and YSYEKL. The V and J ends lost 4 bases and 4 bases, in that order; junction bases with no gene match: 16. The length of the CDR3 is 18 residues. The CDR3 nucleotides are TGCGCCAGCAGCCTCCCTCCCCCACGGGACAGGGACGTCTATGGCTACACCTTC. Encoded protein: CASSLPPPRDRDVYGYTF.

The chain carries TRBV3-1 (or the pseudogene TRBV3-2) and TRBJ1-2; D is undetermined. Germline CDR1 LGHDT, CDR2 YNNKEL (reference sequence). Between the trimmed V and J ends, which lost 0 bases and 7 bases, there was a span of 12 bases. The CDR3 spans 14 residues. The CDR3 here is CASSQDSGLGGYTF. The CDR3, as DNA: TGTGCCAGCAGCCAAGATTCCGGCCTAGGTGGCTACACCTTC.